These 3 T cell receptor beta chains were sequenced from one sample in a study of blood T cell repertoires in COVID-19. Clones were read by immunoSEQ multiplex PCR, and TCRdb kept only the in-frame ones, dropping some. The sample has roughly 240,000 clones, 86% seen once; the top ten hold approximately 2%. What was sequenced was PBMCs or T cells enriched from blood (not recorded which). Receptor source: a woman in her fifties or sixties who had recovered from COVID-19.

CDR3 DNA: TGTGCCAGCAGCCCGGGGGACCGACTGAATGAGCAGTTCTTC. Its protein product is CASSPGDRLNEQFF. The chain joins TRBV6-5 to TRBJ2-1, with D maybe TRBD2 (6 bases). The V and J ends lost 6 bases and 7 bases respectively, with 16 bases between them. CDR3 length equals 14 residues. The germline V gene has CDR1 MNHEY and CDR2 SVGAGI.

CDR3 in DNA: TGTGCCAGCAGCTTAACAGGGCCAGGGGTTCAGCCCCAGCATTTT. Translating gives CASSLTGPGVQPQHF. This rearrangement joins TRBV7-6 to TRBJ1-5; a weak D match, TRBD1 (6 bases). The CDR3 has 15 residues. The germline CDR1 and CDR2 sequences are SGHVS and FNYEAQ. The ends were cut back, 2 bases at V and 6 bases at J, with 14 bases in the middle.

The V and J genes are TRBV6-5 and TRBJ2-6; no clear D gene. Between the trimmed V and J ends, which lost 6 bases and 0 bases, there was a span of 9 bases. Germline V CDR1 and CDR2: MNHEY, SVGAGI. The CDR3 loop spans 15 amino acids. CDR3 amino acids: CASSRSRSGANVLTF. CDR3 coding DNA: TGTGCCAGCAGCCGCAGTCGCTCTGGGGCCAACGTCCTGACTTTC.